This T cell receptor beta chain emerged from a study of cytomegalovirus exposure and HLA in healthy donors. Study outcomes and limitations: The investigators catalogued 150 or so TCR beta chains as cytomegalovirus-associated. Earlier findings revealed that most TCR beta V segments proved productive either about 87% or about 30% of the time.

PCR amplification relied on 60 Vbeta primers (plus 13 Jbeta primers). Only in-frame clones appear in the TCRdb table, and some are missing; sequencing was by immunoSEQ multiplex PCR. The sample holds fewer than 200,000 clones, 68% seen once. Germline CDR1 is SGHDT and CDR2 is YYEEEE. V lost 0 bases and J lost 7, with 5 bases in between. There are 11 residues in the CDR3. On this clone: Antigen unknown.

The receptor was isolated from a woman younger than 35 in good health and CMV-seropositive. The sequenced sample was PBMCs. The chain recombines TRBV5-6 with TRBJ2-7; D remains unclear. DNA of the CDR3: TGTGCCAGCAGCTTGGAAGAGGAGCAGTACTTC. As protein: CASSLEEEQYF.